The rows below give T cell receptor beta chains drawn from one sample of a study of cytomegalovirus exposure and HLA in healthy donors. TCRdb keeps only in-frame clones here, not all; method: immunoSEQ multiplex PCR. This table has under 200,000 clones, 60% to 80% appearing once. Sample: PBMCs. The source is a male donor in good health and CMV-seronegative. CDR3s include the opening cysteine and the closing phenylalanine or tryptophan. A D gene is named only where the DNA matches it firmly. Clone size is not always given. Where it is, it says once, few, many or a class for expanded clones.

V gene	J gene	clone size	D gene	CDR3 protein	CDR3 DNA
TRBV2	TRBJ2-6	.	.	CASSARAGANVLTF	TGTGCCAGCAGCGCCAGGGCTGGGGCCAACGTCCTGACTTTC
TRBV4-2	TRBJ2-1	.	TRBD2	CASSQGTGTTYNEQFF	TGTGCCAGCAGCCAGGGTACCGGGACTACCTACAATGAGCAGTTCTTC
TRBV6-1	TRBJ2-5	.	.	CASARGFQYF	TGTGCCAGCGCTAGGGGGTTCCAGTACTTC
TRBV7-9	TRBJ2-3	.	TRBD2	CASSSGLGGTDTQYF	TGTGCCAGCAGCTCCGGACTAGGAGGCACAGATACGCAGTATTTT
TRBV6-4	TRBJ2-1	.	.	CASSGLGATSYNEQFF	TGTGCCAGCAGTGGTTTAGGGGCTACCTCCTACAATGAGCAGTTCTTC
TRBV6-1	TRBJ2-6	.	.	CAISPGYGANVLTF	TGTGCCATTTCGCCGGGATATGGGGCCAACGTCCTGACTTTC
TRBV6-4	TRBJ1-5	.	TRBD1	CASSELRGTGGHNQPQHF	TGTGCCAGCAGTGAATTGAGGGGGACAGGGGGACACAATCAGCCCCAGCATTTT
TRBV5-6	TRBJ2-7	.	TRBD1	CASSFTGTGGPYEQYF	TGTGCCAGCAGCTTCACCGGGACAGGGGGCCCCTACGAGCAGTACTTC
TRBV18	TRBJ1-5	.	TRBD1	CASSPWTGGNQPQHF	TGTGCCAGCTCACCCTGGACAGGGGGCAATCAGCCCCAGCATTTT
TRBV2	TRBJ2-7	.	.	CASSGDGNYEQYF	TGTGCCAGCAGTGGTGACGGGAACTACGAGCAGTACTTC
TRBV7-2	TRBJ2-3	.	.	CASSPRGGGPDTQYF	TGTGCCAGCAGCCCCCGAGGGGGAGGGCCAGATACGCAGTATTTT
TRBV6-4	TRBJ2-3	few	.	CASNDGTSTDTQYF	TGTGCCAGCAATGACGGGACTTCCACAGATACGCAGTATTTT
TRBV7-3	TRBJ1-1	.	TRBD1	CASSRDRTDTEAFF	TGTGCCAGCAGCCGGGACAGGACTGACACTGAAGCTTTCTTT
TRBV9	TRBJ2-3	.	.	CASSVGNPGLSTDTQYF	TGTGCCAGCAGCGTAGGAAACCCGGGATTGAGCACAGATACGCAGTATTTT
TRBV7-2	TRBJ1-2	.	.	CASSRRDTSYGYTF	TGTGCCAGCAGCCGTCGGGACACAAGCTATGGCTACACCTTC